The clone carrying this T cell receptor (beta chain) was observed a few times. The same CDR3 can be traced to other DNA sequences in this sample. Assay used: immunoSEQ multiplex PCR; TCRdb lists only in-frame clones, some missing. The repertoire includes hundreds of thousands of clones, less than 90% of them detected once, and less than 9% sits in the top ten. The data belong to a study of blood T cell repertoires in COVID-19. V was cut by 5 bases and J by 2 bases, with 9 bases left in between. This CDR3 is 13 amino acids long. The chain couples TRBV12-3 or TRBV12-4 to TRBJ1-2; possible D gene TRBD1, 6 bases. The specimen sequenced was peripheral blood. The TCR was taken from a woman in her 50s with COVID-19, enrolled during active disease. The chain's CDR3 is CASSPGQNYGYTF. The CDR3, as DNA: TGTGCCAGCAGTCCTGGACAGAACTATGGCTACACCTTC.